The clone carrying this TCR beta chain showed up just a few times. The antigen remains undetermined. An end of the junction differs from the germline gene, which may be a read error. This sample is drawn from a study of beta chain features in type 1 diabetes. Broader study findings: Naive, central memory and Treg TCRB repertoires seemed to resemble each other more closely in patients than they did in healthy donors.

Reverse transcribing all isolated RNA meant expressed TCRB transcripts were sequenced. Sequencing was performed with immunoSEQ multiplex PCR; in TCRdb, only in-frame clones are kept and a portion is missing. The table includes some 410,000 clones, approximately 13% detected once. The CDR3 runs to 14 residues. CDR1 is KGHSH and CDR2 is LQKENI in the germline V gene. This TCR came from a young man in good health. The chain has TRBV18 and TRBJ2-7; perhaps D is TRBD1 or TRBD2 (5 bases each). The specimen was naive CD4+ T cells from blood. The CDR3 sequence is CASSIRDESGTARF. The CDR3 DNA reads as TGTGCCAGCTCAATTCGAGATGAATCCGGGACGGCGAGATTC.